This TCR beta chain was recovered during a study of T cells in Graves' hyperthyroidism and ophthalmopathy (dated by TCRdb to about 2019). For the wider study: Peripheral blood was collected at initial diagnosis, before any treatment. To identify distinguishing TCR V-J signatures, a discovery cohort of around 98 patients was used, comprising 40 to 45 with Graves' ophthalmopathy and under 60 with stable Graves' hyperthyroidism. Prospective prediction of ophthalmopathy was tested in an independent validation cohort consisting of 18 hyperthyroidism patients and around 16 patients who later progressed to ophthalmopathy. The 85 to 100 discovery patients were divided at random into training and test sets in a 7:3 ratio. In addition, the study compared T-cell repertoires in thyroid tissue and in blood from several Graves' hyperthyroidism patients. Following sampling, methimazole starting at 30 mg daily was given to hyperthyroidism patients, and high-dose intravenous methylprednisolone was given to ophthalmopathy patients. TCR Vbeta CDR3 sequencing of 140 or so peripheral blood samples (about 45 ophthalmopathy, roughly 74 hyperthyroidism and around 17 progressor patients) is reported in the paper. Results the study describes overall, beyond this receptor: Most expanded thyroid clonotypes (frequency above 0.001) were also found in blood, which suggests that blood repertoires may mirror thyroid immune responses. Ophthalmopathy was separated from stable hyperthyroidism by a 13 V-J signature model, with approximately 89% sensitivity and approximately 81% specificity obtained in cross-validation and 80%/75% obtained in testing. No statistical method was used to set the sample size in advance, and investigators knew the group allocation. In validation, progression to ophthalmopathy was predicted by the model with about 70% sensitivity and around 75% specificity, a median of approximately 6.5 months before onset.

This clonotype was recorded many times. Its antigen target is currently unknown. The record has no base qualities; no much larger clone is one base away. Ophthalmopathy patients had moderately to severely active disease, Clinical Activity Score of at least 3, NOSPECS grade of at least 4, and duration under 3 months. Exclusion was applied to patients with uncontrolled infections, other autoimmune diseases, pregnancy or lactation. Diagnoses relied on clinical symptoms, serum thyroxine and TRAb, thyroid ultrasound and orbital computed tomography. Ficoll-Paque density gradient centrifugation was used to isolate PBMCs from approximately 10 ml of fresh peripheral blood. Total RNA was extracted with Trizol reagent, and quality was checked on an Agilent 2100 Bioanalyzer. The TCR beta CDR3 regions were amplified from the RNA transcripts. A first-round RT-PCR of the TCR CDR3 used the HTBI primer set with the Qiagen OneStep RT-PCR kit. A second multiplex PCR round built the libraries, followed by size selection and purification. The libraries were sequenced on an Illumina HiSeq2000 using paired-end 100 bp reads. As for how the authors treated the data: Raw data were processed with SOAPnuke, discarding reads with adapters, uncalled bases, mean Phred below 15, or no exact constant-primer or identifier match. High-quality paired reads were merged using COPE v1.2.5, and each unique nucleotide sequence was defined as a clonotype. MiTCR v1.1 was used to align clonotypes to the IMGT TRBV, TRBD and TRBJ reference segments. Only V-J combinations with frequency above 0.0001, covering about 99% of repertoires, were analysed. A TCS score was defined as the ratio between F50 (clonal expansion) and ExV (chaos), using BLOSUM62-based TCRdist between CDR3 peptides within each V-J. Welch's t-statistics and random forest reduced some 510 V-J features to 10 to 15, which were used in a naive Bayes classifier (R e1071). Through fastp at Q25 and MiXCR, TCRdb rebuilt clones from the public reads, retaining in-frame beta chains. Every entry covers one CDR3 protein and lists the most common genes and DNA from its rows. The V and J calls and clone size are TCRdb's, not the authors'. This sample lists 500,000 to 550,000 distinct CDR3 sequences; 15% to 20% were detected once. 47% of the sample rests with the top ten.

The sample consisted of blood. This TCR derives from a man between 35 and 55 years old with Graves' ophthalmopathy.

The DNA sequence follows: TGTGCCAGTAGCCGACGGACAGGGGGGACCTACAATGAGCAGTTCTTC. This codes for CASSRRTGGTYNEQFF. This sequence uses TRBV19 and TRBJ2-1, and 10 junctional nucleotides match TRBD1. Unmatched junction bases come to 7, with V trimmed by 6 bases and J by 2 bases. From its cysteine to its phenylalanine, the CDR3 spans 16 amino acids. CDR3 DNA only is kept here, 48 bases in frame from base 1. The germline V gene (reference sequence) specifies LNHDA as CDR1 and SQIVND as CDR2.